Given below is one TCR beta chain in context. The target antigen is unknown. Repertoires were generated with immunoSEQ multiplex PCR, while TCRdb's copy carries only in-frame clones and drops some. Among about 100,000 clones listed, 87% were seen once. The CDR3 covers 15 residues. Germline V gene data show CDR1 as SNHLY and CDR2 as FYNNEI. Trimming took 9 bases from V and 4 from J; bases not matched to a gene: 12. This specimen comes from a study of T cell responses to AZD1222 COVID-19 vaccine. Overall study results and limits: Donors were chiefly white British, with a greater number of females, and clonal diversity was perhaps underestimated. Regions left unmutated in variants are reportedly the target of nearly half of spike-specific TCRs. Across spike, vaccine-associated CD4 TCRs were found, dominant at 160-218 and 743-854.

The clonotype comes from an adult who received the AZD1222 COVID-19 vaccine. The source was peripheral blood, collected 28 days after the second AZD1222 dose. The V gene is TRBV2, the J gene TRBJ2-1; TRBD1 aligns across 7 bases. The CDR3 nucleotides read TGTGCCAGGAACAGGGGTTATAATACTTACAATGAGCAGTTCTTC. Translated: CARNRGYNTYNEQFF. Supplemented by reference TRBV2 and TRBJ2-1, the full variable domain reads EPEVTQTPSHQVTQMGQEVILRCVPISNHLYFYWYRQILGQKVEFLVSFYNNEISEKSEIFDDQFSVERPDGSNFTLKIRSTKLEDSAMYFCARNRGYNTYNEQFFGPGTRLTVL.